This TCR beta chain is drawn from a study of naive and memory T cell subsets. The treatment was: skin biopsy from PPD injection site in Mantoux-positive individual. An oligonucleotide containing a UMI was ligated to the 3' end of TCR cDNA. Biopsied sites were PPD injections in people with a positive Mantoux test. This clonotype has ten or more counts. The ends were cut back, 3 bases at V and 1 base at J, with 9 bases in the middle. Germline V gene sequence: CDR1 MNHEY, CDR2 SMNVEV (reference sequence). The CDR3 is made up of 14 amino acids. Ligated cDNA underwent four rounds of PCR with nested alpha and beta constant region primers and SP2. Each CDR3 protein is one row after TCRdb ran MiXCR on the UMI-ligation and nested PCR reads. The sample lists 20,000 to 25,000 distinct CDR3 sequences, 5.5% to 7.5% seen once, with about 6% in the top ten.

The receptor was isolated from an adult in good health. The chain recombines TRBV27 with TRBJ2-5; no clear D. The sample consisted of skin, taken from a tuberculin skin test site. CDR3 sequence: CASSFNSLQETQYF. CDR3 coding DNA: TGTGCCAGCAGTTTTAACAGCCTCCAAGAGACCCAGTACTTC.